This entry is about one T cell receptor beta chain. Its antigen remains unknown. This specimen comes from a study of T cells in narcolepsy. Study-wide background: Patients with NT1 or NT2 and healthy control donors were enrolled.

Profiled with immunoSEQ multiplex PCR; TCRdb holds only in-frame clones, not every one. In the table there are under 35,000 clones, around 86% of which are singletons. Study-wide points: No autoreactive T cell clone sequences appeared in some memory CD4+ repertoires.

CDR1 is SGHNT, CDR2 YYREEE, per germline (reference sequence). Deletions cut 4 bases from V and 5 bases from J, with 10 bases between. The CDR3 runs 12 residues. The TCR originated in a human donor with narcolepsy. Sequenced: CD45RA- memory CD4+ T cells from PBMCs. The chain employs TRBV5-4 and TRBJ2-7, with D perhaps matching TRBD2 (5 bases). CDR3 region: CASSRGLDEQYF. Written as DNA, the CDR3 is TGTGCCAGCAGCCGTGGACTTGACGAGCAGTACTTC.